One and the same sample provided the 14 T cell receptor beta chains below, sequenced in a study of beta chain features in type 1 diabetes (dated by TCRdb to 2017 to 2018). Library preparation used the immunoSEQ multiplex PCR assay. The entire amount of isolated RNA was reverse transcribed using the High Capacity cDNA Reverse Transcription Kit, so the sequenced TCRB transcripts were expressed ones. In its TCRdb copy, this immuneACCESS table keeps in-frame sequences only and misses some clones. Where compared with another copy, unresolved V genes explain less than half of these, and the others have no known cause. This sample comprises 70,000 to 95,000 clones, approximately 32% of them detected only once. The ten largest clonotypes hold approximately 0.46% of the sample. Sequencing was carried out using stem cell memory CD4+ T cells from blood. Per the publication, the cell subset or site label means: stem cell-like memory CD4+ T cells. These receptors came from a woman under 30 in good health.

This clone appeared a few times. The chain has TRBV7-9 and TRBJ1-2; 9 bases align to TRBD1. J was trimmed by 6 bases and V by 7 bases; bases with no gene match: 6. This CDR3 spans 13 amino acids. From germline, CDR1 is SEHNR and CDR2 FQNEAQ (reference sequence). CDR3 bases: TGTGCCAGCAACCCCGGGACAGGGCATGGCTACACCTTC. Its protein is CASNPGTGHGYTF.

The sample holds one count of this clone. CDR3 sequence: CASSPFSDTQYF. DNA for the CDR3: TGTGCCAGCAGCCCGTTCTCGGATACGCAGTATTTT. The gene calls are TRBV11-3 and TRBJ2-3, with D hard to call. CDR3 length equals 12 residues. The V gene lost 5 bases and the J gene lost 6 bases, with 9 bases spanning the gap. Germline V gives CDR1 SGHNT, CDR2 YENEEA.

This clone was seen ten or more times. The chain employs TRBV18 and TRBJ2-6, with TRBD1 identical over 7 bases. The CDR3 is 17 amino acids. The ends lost 5 bases at V and 0 bases at J; junction bases unmatched: 7. Germline CDR1 and CDR2: KGHSH and LQKENI. CDR3 loop: CASSKGALLSGANVLTF. The CDR3 DNA follows: TGTGCCAGCTCAAAGGGGGCTCTCCTCTCTGGGGCCAACGTCCTGACTTTC.

The rearrangement links TRBV27 to TRBJ2-7; TRBD2 matches at 10 bases. Germline assignment: CDR1 MNHEY and CDR2 SMNVEV (reference sequence). The CDR3 contains 15 residues. After removal of 3 bases from V and 4 bases from J, the junction contained 6 bases not matched to a gene. The CDR3 nucleotides are TGTGCCAGCAGTTTTCTAGCGGGGGCCTTTTACGAGCAGTACTTC. As protein: CASSFLAGAFYEQYF.

The chain is built from TRBV5-1 and TRBJ2-1; 8 bases agree with TRBD2. CDR3 length: 15 amino acids. Germline V CDR1 and CDR2: SGHRS, YFSETQ. V gave up 4 bases and J gave up 3 bases; unmatched junction bases: 6. CDR3 loop: CASSALAGGYNEQFF. The CDR3 DNA is TGCGCCAGCAGCGCGTTGGCGGGAGGCTACAATGAGCAGTTCTTC.

The rearrangement links TRBV30 to TRBJ1-3, with D perhaps matching TRBD1 (6 bases). From germline, CDR1 is GTSNPN and CDR2 SVGIG (reference sequence). The V end was cut by 4 bases, the J end by 4 bases, with 14 bases between. The CDR3 extends over 14 amino acids. CDR3 coding DNA: TGTGCCTGGACCCCGGGCCAGGGGGGAAACACCATATATTTT. This gives the protein CAWTPGQGGNTIYF.

V gene TRBV7-2 combines with J gene TRBJ2-7; D possibly corresponds to TRBD1 (5 bases). Trimming removed 5 bases from V and 1 base from J, with 12 bases in between. CDR1 and CDR2 (germline): SGHTA, FQGNSA. The CDR3 runs to 14 residues. CDR3 DNA sequence: TGTGCCAGCAGCGCGACAGCGTTATCCTACGAGCAGTACTTC. Translated: CASSATALSYEQYF.

CDR3 sequence (DNA): TGTGCCAGCGGGAGGGGTGTGTGGGATACGCAGTATTTT. Translating gives CASGRGVWDTQYF. The chain employs TRBV28 and TRBJ2-3; 7 positions match TRBD2. Germline V gene sequence: CDR1 MDHEN, CDR2 SYDVKM. The CDR3 consists of 13 residues. After removal of 8 bases from V and 6 bases from J, the junction contained 8 bases not matched to a gene.

This chain links TRBV12-5 with TRBJ1-1; 9 bases are shared with TRBD1. The germline V gene encodes CDR1 LGHNT and CDR2 FRNRAP. Unmatched junction bases numbered 10, after V lost 1 base and J lost 4 bases. The CDR3 is made up of 17 amino acids. The CDR3 loop is CASGLDLTGGLGTEAFF. The CDR3 DNA follows: TGTGCTAGTGGTTTGGATTTGACAGGGGGTTTGGGCACTGAAGCTTTCTTT.

The chain combines TRBV2 with TRBJ1-2; tentatively, D is TRBD1 (5 bases). CDR3 length: 12 amino acids. Between the trimmed V and J ends, which lost 7 bases and 4 bases, there was a span of 10 bases. CDR1 and CDR2 (germline): SNHLY, FYNNEI. DNA for the CDR3: TGTGCCAGCAATCGGAGGGGCTATGGCTACACCTTC. Translated: CASNRRGYGYTF. The whole variable domain, remainder taken from reference TRBV2 and TRBJ1-2, is EPEVTQTPSHQVTQMGQEVILRCVPISNHLYFYWYRQILGQKVEFLVSFYNNEISEKSEIFDDQFSVERPDGSNFTLKIRSTKLEDSAMYFCASNRRGYGYTFGSGTRLTVV.

The chain joins TRBV7-2 to TRBJ1-1; no clear D gene. CDR1 is SGHTA and CDR2 is FQGNSA in the germline V gene. The CDR3 is made up of 15 amino acids. Trimming cost V 5 bases and J 5 bases, with 18 bases left between them. CDR3 coding DNA: TGTGCCAGCAGCCCCCGGGGTTTGGGTCAAACTGAAGCTTTCTTT. Protein product: CASSPRGLGQTEAFF.

This clone was picked up one time. The chain recombines TRBV30 with TRBJ1-5; D is perhaps TRBD1 (5 bases). The CDR3 consists of 14 residues. Trimming pared 8 bases from V and 1 base from J, leaving 15 bases between. Germline V lookup: CDR1 GTSNPN, CDR2 SVGIG (reference sequence). The CDR3 reads CARGLGNSNQPQHF. Here the CDR3 DNA reads TGTGCCAGGGGTCTTGGGAACAGCAATCAGCCCCAGCATTTT.

This sequence joins TRBV7-2 and TRBJ2-5; 9 bases agree with TRBD1. The germline V gene has CDR1 SGHTA and CDR2 FQGNSA. Germline trimming cut 7 bases from V and 4 bases from J; bases unmatched to any gene: 4. The length of the CDR3 is 13 residues. The CDR3 DNA reads as TGTGCCAGCATCCGGGACAGGGCAGAGACCCAGTACTTC. Encoded protein: CASIRDRAETQYF.

This clone was counted only a few times. The chain is built from TRBV6-6 and TRBJ1-5; 7 positions agree with TRBD1. J was trimmed by 6 bases and V by 3 bases; bases with no gene match: 2. The CDR3 runs to 13 residues. Germline V CDR1 and CDR2: MNHNY, SVGAGI (reference sequence). CDR3 protein: CASSYQGGQPQHF. The CDR3 region has the DNA TGTGCCAGCAGTTATCAGGGGGGTCAGCCCCAGCATTTT.